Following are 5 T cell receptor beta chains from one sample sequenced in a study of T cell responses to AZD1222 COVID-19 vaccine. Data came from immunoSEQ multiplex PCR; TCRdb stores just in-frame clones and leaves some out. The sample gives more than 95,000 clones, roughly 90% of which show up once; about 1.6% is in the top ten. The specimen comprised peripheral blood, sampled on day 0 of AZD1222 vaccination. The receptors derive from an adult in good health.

CDR3 amino acids: CASSQFGTRFLGAFYEQYF. The CDR3, as DNA: TGCGCCAGCAGCCAATTCGGGACTAGATTTTTGGGGGCTTTCTACGAGCAGTACTTC. The chain combines TRBV4-1 with TRBJ2-7, with 8 bases matching TRBD2. The length of the CDR3 is 19 residues. Germline assignment: CDR1 MGHRA and CDR2 YSYEKL. Trimming at V came to 2 bases and at J to 3 bases, leaving 18 bases not matched to a gene.

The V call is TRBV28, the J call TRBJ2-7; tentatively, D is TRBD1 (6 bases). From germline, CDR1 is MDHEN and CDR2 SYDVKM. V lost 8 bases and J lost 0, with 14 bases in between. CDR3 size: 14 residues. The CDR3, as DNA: TGTGCCAGCCTAGGACAGCCCAGCTCCTACGAGCAGTACTTC. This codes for CASLGQPSSYEQYF.

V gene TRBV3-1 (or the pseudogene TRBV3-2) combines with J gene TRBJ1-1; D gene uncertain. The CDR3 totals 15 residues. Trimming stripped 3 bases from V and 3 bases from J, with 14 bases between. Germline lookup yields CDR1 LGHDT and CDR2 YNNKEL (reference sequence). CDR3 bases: TGTGCCAGCAGCCACCGCATAGCAGGAGACACTGAAGCTTTCTTT. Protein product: CASSHRIAGDTEAFF.

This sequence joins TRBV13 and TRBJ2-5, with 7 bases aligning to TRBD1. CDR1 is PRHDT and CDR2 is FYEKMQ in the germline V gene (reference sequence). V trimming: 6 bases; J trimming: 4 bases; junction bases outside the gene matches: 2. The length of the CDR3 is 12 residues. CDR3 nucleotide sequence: TGTGCCAGCAGACAGGGGCGAGAGACCCAGTACTTC. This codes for CASRQGRETQYF.

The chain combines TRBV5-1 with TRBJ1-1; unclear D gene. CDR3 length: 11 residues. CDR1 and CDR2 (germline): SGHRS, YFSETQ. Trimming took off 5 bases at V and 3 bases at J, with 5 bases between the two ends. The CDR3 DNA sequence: TGCGCCAGCAGAGCTGACACTGAAGCTTTCTTT. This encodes CASRADTEAFF.